This T cell receptor (beta chain) was recovered during a study of blood T cell repertoires in COVID-19 (dated by TCRdb to 2020 to 2021). Study-level background: Collaborator samples came from the United States, Italy and Spain and covered acute and convalescent phases of COVID-19. Where HLA class I and class II types were available, the types were taken from metadata supplied by the sample provider, not from assay-based typing. Nearly every sample came with metadata listing a de-identified subject ID, COVID-19 status, age in years and sex. The repertoires were released in a freely available public database intended as a resource for research on the immune response to SARS-CoV-2. The dataset comprised deeply sampled blood TCRbeta repertoires from subjects exposed to, actively infected with, or recovered from COVID-19. Samples were obtained from the ongoing ImmuneRACE study (first 160 participants) and from some 1,300 subjects provided by 6 global collaborators. The prospective study material was composed of cDNA or gDNA derived from T cells, B-cell-depleted T cells, or PBMCs.

General study outcomes and caveats: Clinical and demographic metadata were provided uncurated, with the amount varying by source and participant.

The immunoSEQ Assay, a bias-controlled multiplex PCR, was used to amplify TCRbeta CDR3 regions from genomic DNA. The original pipeline was this. The number of nucleated cells in each sample was estimated from the amplification of reference gene primers within the assay. Sequence reads were collapsed and filtered to measure the absolute abundance of every unique TCRbeta CDR3 rearrangement. For each sample, productive Simpson clonality was calculated as the square root of Simpson's diversity index over productive rearrangements. TCRdb obtained this table from immuneACCESS and retained in-frame rearrangements with V and J assigned. These tables miss some clones; where compared with another copy, unresolved V genes account for less than half of the shortfall, and the remainder is unexplained. V, J and clone size are taken as reported in that table, and D and trimming were inferred from the DNA itself. The sample records 40,000 or so clones, about 91% of which are singletons. The leading ten clones occupy roughly 3.6% of the sample.

About this clone: Its antigen target is currently unknown. No qualities accompany the bases; no much larger clone lies one base away.

The collaborating institutions used their own protocols to collect whole blood in K2EDTA tubes. For TCRbeta analysis, collaborators shipped samples in one of three forms: frozen whole blood, isolated PBMCs, or DNA extracted from either of those sample types. From cysteine to phenylalanine, the CDR3 is 12 amino acids long. Here the CDR3 DNA is all that survives: 36 bases in frame from base 1. The CDR1 and CDR2 encoded by the germline V gene are SQVTM and ANQGSEA. V is reduced by 4 bases and J by 7 bases, leaving a spacing of 13 bases between them. This TCR was recovered from a human donor in a cohort sampled during active COVID-19. The chain uses TRBV29-1 and TRBJ1-2; a tentative D call is TRBD1 (5 bases match). Material: peripheral blood. The bases read TGCAGCGTTGTCGTTCAGGGAGGTGGCTACACCTTC. This encodes CSVVVQGGGYTF.